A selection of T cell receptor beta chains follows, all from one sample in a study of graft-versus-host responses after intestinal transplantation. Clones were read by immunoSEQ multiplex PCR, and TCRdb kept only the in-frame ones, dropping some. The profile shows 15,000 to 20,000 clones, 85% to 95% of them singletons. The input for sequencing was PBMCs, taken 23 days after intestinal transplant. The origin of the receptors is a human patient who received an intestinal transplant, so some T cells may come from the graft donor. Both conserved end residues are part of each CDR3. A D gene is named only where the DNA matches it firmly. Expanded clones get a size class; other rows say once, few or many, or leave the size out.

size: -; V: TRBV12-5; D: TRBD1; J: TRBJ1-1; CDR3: CASGLGQGLTEAFF; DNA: TGTGCTAGTGGTTTGGGACAGGGGCTGACTGAAGCTTTCTTT
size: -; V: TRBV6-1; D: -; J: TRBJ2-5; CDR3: CASSVSQGEGETQYF; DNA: TGTGCCAGCAGTGTTTCACAGGGTGAAGGAGAGACCCAGTACTTC
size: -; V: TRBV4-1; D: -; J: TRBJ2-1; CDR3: CASSHPTGRDYNEQFF; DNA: TGCGCCAGCAGCCACCCGACAGGGAGGGATTACAATGAGCAGTTCTTC
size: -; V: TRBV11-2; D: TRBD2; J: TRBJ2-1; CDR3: CASSLREDTHSDNEQFF; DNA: TGTGCCAGCAGCTTGCGGGAGGACACCCACTCAGACAATGAGCAGTTCTTC
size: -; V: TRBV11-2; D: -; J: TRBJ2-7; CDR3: CASSLDLAPYEQYF; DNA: TGTGCCAGCAGCTTAGACCTAGCGCCCTACGAGCAGTACTTC
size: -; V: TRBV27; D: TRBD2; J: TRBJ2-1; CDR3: CASSLGLAGNEQFF; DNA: TGTGCCAGCAGCCTAGGACTAGCGGGAAATGAGCAGTTCTTC
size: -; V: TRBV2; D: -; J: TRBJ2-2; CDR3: CARGTQNTGELFF; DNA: TGTGCCAGAGGGACTCAGAACACCGGGGAGCTGTTTTTT
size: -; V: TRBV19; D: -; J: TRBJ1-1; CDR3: CASSPGHLTEAFF; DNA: TGTGCCAGTAGCCCCGGACACCTAACTGAAGCTTTCTTT
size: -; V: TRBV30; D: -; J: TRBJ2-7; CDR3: CAWNSEAYEQYF; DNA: TGTGCCTGGAACTCGGAAGCCTACGAGCAGTACTTC
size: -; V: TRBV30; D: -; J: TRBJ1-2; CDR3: CAWFFACYRKTYGYTF; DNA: TGTGCCTGGTTTTTTGCGTGTTATAGGAAGACCTATGGCTACACCTTC
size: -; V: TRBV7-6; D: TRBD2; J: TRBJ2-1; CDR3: CASSLGASGGNEQFF; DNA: TGTGCCAGCAGCTTAGGGGCTAGCGGGGGCAATGAGCAGTTCTTC
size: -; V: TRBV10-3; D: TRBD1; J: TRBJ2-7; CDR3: CAISDGTGEQYF; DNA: TGTGCCATCAGTGACGGGACAGGGGAGCAGTACTTC
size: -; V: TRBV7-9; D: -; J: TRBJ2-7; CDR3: CASSFITSSSPFEQYF; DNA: TGTGCCAGCAGCTTTATCACTAGCTCCTCTCCCTTCGAGCAGTACTTC
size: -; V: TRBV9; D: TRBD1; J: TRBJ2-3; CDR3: CASGGWDRGNTDTQYF; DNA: TGTGCCAGCGGCGGCTGGGACAGGGGGAACACAGATACGCAGTATTTT
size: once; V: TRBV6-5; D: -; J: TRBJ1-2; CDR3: CASSPTETLYGYTF; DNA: TGTGCCAGCAGTCCGACAGAAACCCTCTATGGCTACACCTTC
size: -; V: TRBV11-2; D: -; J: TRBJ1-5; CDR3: CASSLARGENQPQHF; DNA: TGTGCCAGCAGCCTCGCAAGGGGCGAGAATCAGCCCCAGCATTTT
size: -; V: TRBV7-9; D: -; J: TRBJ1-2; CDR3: CASSLVGAEDNYGYTF; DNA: TGTGCCAGCAGCTTAGTAGGGGCTGAGGATAACTATGGCTACACCTTC
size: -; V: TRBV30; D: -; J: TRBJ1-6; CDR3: CAWSTQGNSPLHF; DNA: TGTGCCTGGAGTACCCAGGGTAATTCACCCCTCCACTTT
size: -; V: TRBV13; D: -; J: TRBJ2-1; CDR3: CASSRRDINYNEQFF; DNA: TGTGCCAGCAGCCGAAGGGACATAAATTACAATGAGCAGTTCTTC
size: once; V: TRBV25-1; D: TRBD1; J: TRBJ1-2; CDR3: CASSRDSMDGYTF; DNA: TGTGCCAGCAGCCGGGACAGCATGGATGGCTACACCTTC
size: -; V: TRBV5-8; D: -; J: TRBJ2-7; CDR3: CASSLELGVDEQYF; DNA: TGTGCCAGCAGCTTGGAACTGGGTGTCGACGAGCAGTACTTC
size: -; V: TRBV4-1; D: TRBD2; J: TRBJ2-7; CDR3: CASSSGTSGPYEQYF; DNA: TGCGCCAGCAGCTCCGGGACTAGCGGACCCTACGAGCAGTACTTC
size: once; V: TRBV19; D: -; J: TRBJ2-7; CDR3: CASSGGHGPYEQYF; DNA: TGTGCCAGTAGCGGGGGGCACGGACCCTACGAGCAGTACTTC
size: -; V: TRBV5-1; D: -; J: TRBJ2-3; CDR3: CASSSTDTQYF; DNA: TGCGCCAGCAGCTCAACAGATACGCAGTATTTT
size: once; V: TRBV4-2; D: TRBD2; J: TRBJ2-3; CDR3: CASSQAREGSDTQYF; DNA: TGTGCCAGCAGCCAAGCCAGGGAGGGGTCAGATACGCAGTATTTT
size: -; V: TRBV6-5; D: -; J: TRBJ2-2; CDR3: CASKGTGELFF; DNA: TGTGCCAGCAAGGGCACCGGGGAGCTGTTTTTT
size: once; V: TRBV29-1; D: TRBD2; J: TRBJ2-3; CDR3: CSVETNAGTSGRTDTQYF; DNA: TGCAGCGTTGAAACTAACGCCGGGACTAGCGGGAGGACAGATACGCAGTATTTT
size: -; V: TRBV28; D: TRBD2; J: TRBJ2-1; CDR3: CASSLLAGGPGNEQFF; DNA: TGTGCCAGCAGTTTACTAGCGGGAGGGCCTGGGAATGAGCAGTTCTTC
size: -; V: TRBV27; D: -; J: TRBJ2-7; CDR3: CASSFATSYEQYF; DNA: TGTGCCAGCAGTTTTGCAACATCCTACGAGCAGTACTTC
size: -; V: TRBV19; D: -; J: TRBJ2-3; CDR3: CASSISGPSTDTQYF; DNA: TGTGCCAGTAGTATTTCAGGGCCTAGCACAGATACGCAGTATTTT
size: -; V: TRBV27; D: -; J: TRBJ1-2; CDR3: CASSLSAGFGYTF; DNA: TGTGCCAGCAGTTTATCTGCGGGTTTCGGCTACACCTTC
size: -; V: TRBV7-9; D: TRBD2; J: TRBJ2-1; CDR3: CASSWEAGEIDEQFF; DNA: TGTGCCAGCAGCTGGGAAGCGGGAGAGATTGATGAGCAGTTCTTC